These T cell receptor beta chains were read from a single sample in a study of CD8 T cells in ankylosing spondylitis. Via MiXCR, TCRdb re-called the 5' RACE reads, giving one row per CDR3 protein. This sample has tens of thousands of distinct CDR3 sequences, with roughly 10% found just once. The sequenced material came from blood, either unsorted or a sorted T cell fraction (not recorded which). The receptors come from a male donor with ankylosing spondylitis. CDR3s include the opening cysteine and the closing phenylalanine or tryptophan. The D gene is left open where the match is weak. Clone size is shown for a subset of rows, as once, few, many or a class of expanded clone.

j_call clone_size v_call d_call cdr3_aa cdr3_nt
TRBJ1-2 many TRBV29-1 . CSVERPGGSNYGYTF TGCAGCGTTGAGAGACCCGGAGGGTCTAACTATGGCTACACCTTC
TRBJ2-3 many TRBV20-1 TRBD1 CSARPRTGGSTDTQYF TGCAGTGCTAGACCCCGGACAGGGGGAAGCACAGATACGCAGTATTTT
TRBJ2-5 many TRBV28 . CASGGSGSGVETQYF TGTGCCAGCGGCGGAAGCGGGTCAGGGGTAGAGACCCAGTACTTC
TRBJ1-4 many TRBV12-3/TRBV12-4 . CASSPTGFANEKLFF TGTGCCAGCAGCCCTACAGGGTTTGCGAATGAAAAACTGTTTTTT
TRBJ1-6 many TRBV20-1 TRBD1 CSARRPGQGNSPLHF TGCAGTGCTAGAAGACCGGGACAGGGGAATTCACCCCTCCACTTT
TRBJ1-5 few TRBV20-1 TRBD1 CSALGQGGGNQPQHF TGCAGTGCCCTGGGACAGGGGGGAGGCAATCAGCCCCAGCATTTT
TRBJ2-1 . TRBV11-2 . CASSLVGNSYNEQFF TGTGCCAGCAGCTTAGTTGGAAACTCCTACAATGAGCAGTTCTTC
TRBJ2-3 few TRBV7-9 . CASSKYRGTDTQYF TGTGCCAGCAGCAAATACAGGGGCACAGATACGCAGTATTTT
TRBJ2-3 many TRBV12-3/TRBV12-4 . CASSLGGPSDTQYF TGTGCCAGCAGTTTAGGTGGGCCCTCAGATACGCAGTATTTT
TRBJ1-4 . TRBV13 TRBD1 CASSVRDSNEKLFF TGTGCCAGCAGTGTGAGGGACAGTAATGAAAAACTGTTTTTT
TRBJ1-1 few TRBV20-1 . CSAYLLTEAFF TGCAGTGCCTATCTGTTAACTGAAGCTTTCTTT
TRBJ1-4 . TRBV4-2 . CASSQPTGHLMKNCFF .
TRBJ1-2 few TRBV5-1 . CATDSPSGGYTF TGCGCCACCGACTCCCCTTCAGGTGGCTACACCTTC
TRBJ1-2 . TRBV5-1 . CASSLTENYGYTF TGCGCCAGCAGTTTAACAGAGAACTATGGCTACACCTTC
TRBJ1-6 . TRBV12-3/TRBV12-4 . CASSSESSYNSPLHF TGTGCCAGCAGTTCCGAGAGCTCCTATAATTCACCCCTCCACTTT
TRBJ2-1 many TRBV24-1 . CATSDLAGPYNEQFF TGTGCCACCAGTGATTTGGCGGGTCCCTACAATGAGCAGTTCTTC
TRBJ2-7 many TRBV7-8 . CASSLVSGVEDEQYF TGTGCCAGCAGCTTAGTTTCGGGGGTGGAGGACGAGCAGTACTTC
TRBJ1-1 . TRBV4-2 . CASSQDDTEAFF TGTGCCAGCAGCCAAGACGACACTGAAGCTTTCTTT
TRBJ1-5 . TRBV7-9 TRBD1 CASSLVSGGGQPQHF TGTGCCAGCAGCTTAGTTTCAGGGGGCGGACAGCCCCAGCATTTT
TRBJ1-1 . TRBV28 . CASSLPRGTEAFF TGTGCCAGCAGTTTACCGAGGGGCACTGAAGCTTTCTTT
TRBJ1-1 . TRBV24-1 . CATSDLGHEAFF TGTGCCACCAGTGATTTAGGGCACGAAGCTTTCTTT
TRBJ2-1 many TRBV20-1 TRBD2 CSADTNSGTSDYNEQFF TGCAGTGCTGACACGAATTCCGGGACTAGTGACTACAATGAGCAGTTCTTC
TRBJ1-6 many TRBV20-1 TRBD1 CSARRPQGAGDSPLHF TGCAGTGCTAGGAGGCCCCAGGGGGCGGGAGATTCACCCCTCCACTTT
TRBJ1-2 . TRBV20-1 . CSARSGGGNGYTF TGCAGTGCTAGAAGCGGTGGAGGTAATGGCTACACCTTC
TRBJ2-5 many TRBV24-1 . CATSVGGTQYF TGTGCCACCAGTGTTGGAGGGACCCAGTACTTC
TRBJ2-1 many TRBV7-9 . CASSLGRQLHNEQFF TGTGCCAGCAGCTTGGGACGACAGTTACACAATGAGCAGTTCTTC
TRBJ2-1 few TRBV4-1 . CASSQDRVTSYNEQFF TGCGCCAGCAGCCAAGATCGGGTTACTAGCTACAATGAGCAGTTCTTC
TRBJ2-1 . TRBV24-1 . CATSLSTDSYNEQFF TGTGCCACCAGTCTATCAACTGACTCCTACAATGAGCAGTTCTTC
TRBJ2-5 many TRBV29-1 . CSVMLETQYF TGCAGCGTTATGTTGGAGACCCAGTACTTC
TRBJ2-5 many TRBV7-9 TRBD2 CASSLRLAEETQYF TGTGCCAGCAGCTTAAGACTAGCGGAAGAGACCCAGTACTTC
TRBJ1-4 . TRBV11-2 . CASSLGSPFRNEKLFF TGTGCCAGCAGCTTAGGGTCCCCCTTTCGAAATGAAAAACTGTTTTTT
TRBJ2-1 . TRBV9 TRBD1 CASSPVGQGAYEQFF TGTGCCAGCAGCCCGGTCGGACAGGGGGCGTATGAGCAGTTCTTC
TRBJ2-7 few TRBV10-2 TRBD2 CASSVLAGDRYEQYF TGCGCCAGCAGTGTCCTAGCGGGAGACAGATACGAGCAGTACTTC
TRBJ2-1 few TRBV7-9 . CASSPRGRSSYNEQFF TGTGCCAGCAGCCCGCGCGGGCGGAGCTCCTACAATGAGCAGTTCTTC
TRBJ2-1 many TRBV10-3 TRBD2 CAISDGTSGRTSSYNEQFF TGTGCCATCAGTGACGGGACTAGCGGGAGAACGTCCTCCTACAATGAGCAGTTCTTC
TRBJ2-1 many TRBV2 . CASSPGGGGLYNEQFF TGTGCCAGCAGCCCGGGGGGAGGGGGGTTGTACAATGAGCAGTTCTTC
TRBJ2-5 many TRBV7-6 . CASSLGIRETQYF TGTGCCAGCAGCTTAGGGATTAGAGAGACCCAGTACTTC
TRBJ2-7 . TRBV7-9 . CASSLDRVEQYF TGTGCCAGCAGCTTAGACAGGGTCGAGCAGTACTTC
TRBJ2-1 many TRBV27 . CASSLLGSSYNEQFF TGTGCCAGCAGTTTATTGGGGAGCTCCTACAATGAGCAGTTCTTC
TRBJ1-2 many TRBV4-1 . CASSLPPGGDIYGYTF TGCGCCAGCAGCCTCCCCCCGGGCGGGGACATATATGGCTACACCTTC
TRBJ2-7 . TRBV14 . CASSPALTYEQYF TGTGCCAGCAGCCCAGCATTAACCTACGAGCAGTACTTC
TRBJ2-1 few TRBV6-2/TRBV6-3 . CASSPTPAYRYNEQFF TGTGCCAGCAGTCCCACCCCCGCTTACAGATACAATGAGCAGTTCTTC
TRBJ1-5 once TRBV15 . CATSSGSNQPQHF TGTGCCACCAGCAGCGGTAGCAATCAGCCCCAGCATTTT
TRBJ2-7 many TRBV7-6 TRBD2 CASSPRGTSGRIDYEQYF TGTGCCAGCAGCCCCCGAGGGACTAGCGGGAGGATCGACTACGAGCAGTACTTC
TRBJ2-1 many TRBV20-1 . CSAGSLLMYNEQFF TGCAGTGCAGGCAGCTTGCTTATGTACAATGAGCAGTTCTTC
TRBJ2-1 . TRBV18 . CASSLPEREQFF TGTGCCAGCTCACTCCCGGAGCGCGAGCAGTTCTTC
TRBJ2-1 many TRBV7-9 . CASSFYSVTPYNEQFF TGTGCCAGCAGCTTTTATAGCGTCACCCCCTACAATGAGCAGTTCTTC
TRBJ2-3 many TRBV9 . CASSVDYRDDTQYF TGTGCCAGCAGCGTAGATTACAGGGATGATACGCAGTATTTT
TRBJ1-1 few TRBV24-1 . CATSDATAEAFF TGTGCCACCAGTGATGCGACAGCTGAAGCTTTCTTT
TRBJ2-6 . TRBV2 . CASYRDNFSGANVLTF TGTGCCAGCTACCGGGACAACTTCTCTGGGGCCAACGTCCTGACTTTC
TRBJ1-1 few TRBV12-3/TRBV12-4 . CASSRTPKNTEAFF TGTGCCAGCAGCCGGACACCCAAGAACACTGAAGCTTTCTTT
TRBJ2-5 few TRBV5-1 TRBD1 CASTGGQGSQETQYF TGCGCCAGCACTGGCGGACAGGGGTCTCAAGAGACCCAGTACTTC
TRBJ2-7 many TRBV2 . CASSVTSGQSSYEQYF TGTGCCAGCAGCGTAACATCCGGACAAAGCTCCTACGAGCAGTACTTC